This TCR beta chain is drawn from a study of blood T cell repertoires in COVID-19. The table came from immunoSEQ multiplex PCR; TCRdb's copy has only in-frame clones and leaves some out. The data contain 380,000 or so clones, approximately 86% of them singletons. The junction had 13 bases not matched to a gene; V was cut back by 3 bases and J by 4 bases. CDR3 length: 19 residues. Germline assignment: CDR1 SGHNT and CDR2 YYREEE (reference sequence). Sequenced: peripheral blood. The receptor was derived from a woman aged 60-75 years with COVID-19, enrolled during active disease. The J gene is TRBJ2-1, the V gene TRBV5-4; TRBD2 matches 13 bases. CDR3 nucleotides: TGTGCCAGCAGCTGGGTCCCGGGACTAGCGGGGATACTTTACAATGAGCAGTTCTTC. This gives the protein CASSWVPGLAGILYNEQFF.